This entry lists 10 T cell receptor beta chains sequenced from one sample in a study of cytomegalovirus exposure and HLA in healthy donors (dated by TCRdb to about 2017). The protocol used for the library was the immunoSEQ multiplex PCR assay. TCRdb re-hosts the immuneACCESS table, in-frame sequences only. Its copies lack some clones; in the studies checked, an unresolved V gene accounts for under half of them, and the cause for the rest is not known. This sample gives 90,000 to 130,000 clones in total; approximately 96% of them show up just once. 0.67% of the sample belongs to the ten largest clones. What was sequenced was PBMCs. The receptors here all came from a woman aged 18 to 35 in good health and CMV-seronegative.

CDR3 amino acids: CASSYYRDGNSPLHF. CDR3 nucleotide sequence: TGTGCCAGCAGTTACTATCGGGATGGGAATTCACCCCTCCACTTT. V usage is TRBV6-6 and J usage is TRBJ1-6; D is undetermined. Trimming removed 1 base from V and 7 bases from J, with 11 bases in between. There are 15 residues in the CDR3. Looked up from germline, CDR1 is MNHNY and CDR2 is SVGAGI (reference sequence).

The gene calls are TRBV29-1 and TRBJ2-2, with 12 bases that match TRBD2. Losses at the gene ends were 6 bases for V and 4 bases for J; bases not matched to a gene: 0. The CDR3 loop spans 13 amino acids. In germline, CDR1 is SQVTM, CDR2 ANQGSEA. As DNA, the CDR3 is TGCAGCGTGGGACTAGCGGGCACCGGGGAGCTGTTTTTT. Translated, it gives CSVGLAGTGELFF.

The chain carries TRBV28 and TRBJ2-3; D may be TRBD1 (5 bases). With 2 bases removed from V and 6 bases from J, the gap between germline ends came to 15 bases. This CDR3 is built from 15 residues. Looked up from germline, CDR1 is MDHEN and CDR2 is SYDVKM. This CDR3 is CASSLEGVLRDTQYF. The DNA of the CDR3 is TGTGCCAGCAGTTTAGAAGGGGTTCTTAGGGATACGCAGTATTTT.

The chain combines TRBV2 with TRBJ2-3; 10 bases fit TRBD2. The CDR3 has 17 amino acids. Trimming removed 1 base from V and 5 bases from J; junction bases left unmatched: 9. CDR1 is SNHLY and CDR2 is FYNNEI in the germline V gene. The CDR3 nucleotides read TGTGCCAGCAGTGAAGGCCCTAGCGGGGGTACCGTAGATACGCAGTATTTT. Amino acid sequence: CASSEGPSGGTVDTQYF.

This clone was counted between two and nine times. J is TRBJ2-7 and V is TRBV7-9, with D maybe TRBD2 (6 bases). CDR3 length: 16 residues. Between the trimmed V and J ends, which lost 4 bases and 5 bases, there was a span of 21 bases. Germline V gene sequence: CDR1 SEHNR, CDR2 FQNEAQ (reference sequence). The CDR3 bases are TGTGCCAGCAGCTGGGTGGGAGGAGGGGTGTACCACGAGCAGTACTTC. Translation gives CASSWVGGGVYHEQYF. Supplemented by reference TRBV7-9 and TRBJ2-7, the full variable domain reads DTGVSQNPRHKITKRGQNVTFRCDPISEHNRLYWYRQTLGQGPEFLTYFQNEAQLEKSRLLSDRFSAERPKGSFSTLEIQRTEQGDSAMYLCASSWVGGGVYHEQYFGPGTRLTVT.

The rearrangement uses TRBV19 and TRBJ2-3; a possible D gene is TRBD1 (5 bases). V was trimmed by 4 bases and J by 3 bases, leaving 11 bases between them. Germline loops: CDR1 LNHDA, CDR2 SQIVND (reference sequence). The CDR3 contains 14 residues. The CDR3 nucleotides read TGTGCCAGTAGTACTCACGACAGAACAGATACGCAGTATTTT. Its translation is CASSTHDRTDTQYF.

This chain links TRBV5-6 with TRBJ2-1; D ambiguous. CDR3 length: 15 amino acids. Per the germline V gene, CDR1 is SGHDT and CDR2 is YYEEEE. V dropped 2 bases and J dropped 5 bases, with 14 bases sitting between them. The CDR3 sequence is CASSFFQRSHNEQFF. CDR3 DNA: TGTGCCAGCAGCTTTTTCCAAAGGAGCCACAATGAGCAGTTCTTC.

The V and J genes are TRBV5-6 and TRBJ2-7, with D possibly being TRBD1 (6 bases). The germline V gene encodes CDR1 SGHDT and CDR2 YYEEEE. Trimming cost V 0 bases and J 3 bases, with 10 bases left between them. The CDR3 runs to 14 residues. CDR3 DNA: TGTGCCAGCAGCTTGGGGCAGGGGTTCTACGAGCAGTACTTC. It yields the protein CASSLGQGFYEQYF.

V gene TRBV19 combines with J gene TRBJ1-5, with D tentatively TRBD1 (6 bases). Trimming stripped 3 bases from V and 3 bases from J, with 18 bases between. This CDR3 has 17 amino acids. Per the germline V gene, CDR1 is LNHDA and CDR2 is SQIVND (reference sequence). CDR3 bases: TGTGCCAGTAGTATCCCCCTTGACAGGTTGATCAATCAGCCCCAGCATTTT. Amino acid sequence: CASSIPLDRLINQPQHF. The whole variable domain, remainder taken from reference TRBV19 and TRBJ1-5, is DGGITQSPKYLFRKEGQNVTLSCEQNLNHDAMYWYRQDPGQGLRLIYYSQIVNDFQKGDIAEGYSVSREKKESFPLTVTSAQKNPTAFYLCASSIPLDRLINQPQHFGDGTRLSIL.

This sequence joins TRBV6-5 and TRBJ1-1, with D possibly TRBD1 on 6 matching bases. CDR1 is MNHEY and CDR2 is SVGAGI in the germline V gene. The CDR3 is 13 amino acids. V lost 2 bases to trimming and J lost 3 bases, with 7 bases between them. The CDR3 loop is CASSYKGDTEAFF. The CDR3 DNA sequence: TGTGCCAGCAGTTACAAGGGGGACACTGAAGCTTTCTTT.